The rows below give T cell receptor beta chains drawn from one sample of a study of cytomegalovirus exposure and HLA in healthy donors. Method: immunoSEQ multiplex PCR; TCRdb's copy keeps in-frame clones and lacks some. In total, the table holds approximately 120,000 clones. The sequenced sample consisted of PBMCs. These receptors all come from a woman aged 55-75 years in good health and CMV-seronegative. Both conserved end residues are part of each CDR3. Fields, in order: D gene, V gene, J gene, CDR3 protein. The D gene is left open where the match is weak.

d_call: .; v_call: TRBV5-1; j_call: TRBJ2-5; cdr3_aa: CASSLGVSEYQETQYF
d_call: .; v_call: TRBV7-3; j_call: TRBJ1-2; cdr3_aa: CASSSGNYGYTF
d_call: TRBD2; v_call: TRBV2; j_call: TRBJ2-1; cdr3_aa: CASTRLAGPKGQFF
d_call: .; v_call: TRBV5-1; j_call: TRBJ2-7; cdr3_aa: CASSDTTGSEQYF
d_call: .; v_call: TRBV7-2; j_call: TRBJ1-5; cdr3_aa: CASSPIRGFDNQPQHF
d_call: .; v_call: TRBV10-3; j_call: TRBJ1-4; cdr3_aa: CAISESWGRDEKLFF
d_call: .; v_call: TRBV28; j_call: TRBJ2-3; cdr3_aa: CASSLGTVSGLTDTQYF
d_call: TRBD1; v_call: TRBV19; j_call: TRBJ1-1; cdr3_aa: CASSIQGVTEAFF
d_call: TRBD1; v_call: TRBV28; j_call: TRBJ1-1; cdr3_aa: CASSLRGQLWTEAFF
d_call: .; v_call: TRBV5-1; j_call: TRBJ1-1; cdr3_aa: CASSLVQSNTEAFF
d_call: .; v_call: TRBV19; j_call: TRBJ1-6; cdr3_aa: CASSIEAQGNSPLHF
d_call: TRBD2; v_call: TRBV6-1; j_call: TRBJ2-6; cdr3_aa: CASSEYGSGRAGANVLTF
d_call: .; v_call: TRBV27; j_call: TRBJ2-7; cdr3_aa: CASSLHSSYEQYF
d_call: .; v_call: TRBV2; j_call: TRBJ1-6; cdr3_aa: CASSVQGADNSPLHF
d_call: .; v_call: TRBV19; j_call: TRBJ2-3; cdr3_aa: CASSSGGNSDTQYF
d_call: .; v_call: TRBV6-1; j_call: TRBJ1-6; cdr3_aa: CASSEGGWRALHF
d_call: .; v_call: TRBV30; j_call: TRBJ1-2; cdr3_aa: CAWRTETNYGYTF
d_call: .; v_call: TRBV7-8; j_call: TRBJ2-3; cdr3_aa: CASSPFGVADTQYF
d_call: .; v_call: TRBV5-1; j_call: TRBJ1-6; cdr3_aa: CASSPTQGRYSPLHF
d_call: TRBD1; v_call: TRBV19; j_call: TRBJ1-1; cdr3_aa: CASSIGRGTEAFF
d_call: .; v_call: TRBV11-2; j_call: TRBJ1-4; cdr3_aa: CASSLVPRTTNEKLFF
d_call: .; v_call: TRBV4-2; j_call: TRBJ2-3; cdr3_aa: CASSLGGGSADTQYF
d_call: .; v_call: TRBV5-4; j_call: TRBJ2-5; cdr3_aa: CASSTGLGGETQYF
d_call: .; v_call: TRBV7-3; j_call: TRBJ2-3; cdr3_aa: CASRQTQGSADTQYF
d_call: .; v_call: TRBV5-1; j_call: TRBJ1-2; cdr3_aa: CASTEGFGYTF
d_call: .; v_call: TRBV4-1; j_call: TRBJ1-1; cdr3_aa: CASSPPLRRDTEAFF
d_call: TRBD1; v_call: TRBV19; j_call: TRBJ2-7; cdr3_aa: CASSSGQGSGDEQYF
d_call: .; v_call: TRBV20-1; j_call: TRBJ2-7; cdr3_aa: CSAADSYEQYF
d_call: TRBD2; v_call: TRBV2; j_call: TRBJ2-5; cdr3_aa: CASLGPSGGGETQYF
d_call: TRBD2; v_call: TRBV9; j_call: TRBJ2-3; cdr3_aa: CASSVGSRTSPQYF
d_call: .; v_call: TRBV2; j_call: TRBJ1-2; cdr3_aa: CASREDSYGYTF
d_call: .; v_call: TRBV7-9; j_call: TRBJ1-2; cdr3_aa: CASSSRRSDYGYTF
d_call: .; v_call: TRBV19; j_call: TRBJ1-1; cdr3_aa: CASSFNPRARDTEAFF
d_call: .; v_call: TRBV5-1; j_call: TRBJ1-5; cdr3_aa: CASSSDGRGQPQHF
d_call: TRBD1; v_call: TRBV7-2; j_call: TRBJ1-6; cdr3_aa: CASSFGAGQGGSPLHF
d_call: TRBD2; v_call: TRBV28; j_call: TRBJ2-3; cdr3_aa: CASSLSKPPSGGSTDTQYF
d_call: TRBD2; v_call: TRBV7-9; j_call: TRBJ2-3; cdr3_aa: CASSFSGRADTQYF
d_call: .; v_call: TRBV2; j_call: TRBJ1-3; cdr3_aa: CASRWLTSGNTIYF
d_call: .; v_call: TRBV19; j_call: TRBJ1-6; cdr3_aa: CASSLTELYNSPLHF
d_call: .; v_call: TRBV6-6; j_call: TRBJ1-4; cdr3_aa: CASSSSTGSNEKLFF
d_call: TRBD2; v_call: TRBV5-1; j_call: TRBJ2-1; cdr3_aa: CASSLPAGVGDEQFF
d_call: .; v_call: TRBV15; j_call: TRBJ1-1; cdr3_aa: CATSRGRVGRADEAFF
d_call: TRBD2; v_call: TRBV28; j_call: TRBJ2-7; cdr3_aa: CASSFTSGSSYEQYF